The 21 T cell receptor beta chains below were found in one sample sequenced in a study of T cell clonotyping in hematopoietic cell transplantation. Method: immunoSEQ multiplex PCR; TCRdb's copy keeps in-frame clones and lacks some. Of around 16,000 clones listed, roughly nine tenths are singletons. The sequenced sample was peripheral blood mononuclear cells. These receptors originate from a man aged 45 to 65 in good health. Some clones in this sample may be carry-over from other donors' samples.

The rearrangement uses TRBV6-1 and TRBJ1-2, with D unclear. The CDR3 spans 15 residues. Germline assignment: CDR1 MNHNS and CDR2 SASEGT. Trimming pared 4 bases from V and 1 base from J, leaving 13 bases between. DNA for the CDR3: TGTGCCAGCAGTGCAGGTCCCGGACTTAACTATGGCTACACCTTC. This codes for CASSAGPGLNYGYTF.

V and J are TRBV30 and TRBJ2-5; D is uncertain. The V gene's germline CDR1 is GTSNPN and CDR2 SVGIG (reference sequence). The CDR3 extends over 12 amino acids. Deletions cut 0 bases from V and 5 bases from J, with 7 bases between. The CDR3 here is CAWSVRAETQYF. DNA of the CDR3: TGTGCCTGGAGTGTACGGGCGGAGACCCAGTACTTC.

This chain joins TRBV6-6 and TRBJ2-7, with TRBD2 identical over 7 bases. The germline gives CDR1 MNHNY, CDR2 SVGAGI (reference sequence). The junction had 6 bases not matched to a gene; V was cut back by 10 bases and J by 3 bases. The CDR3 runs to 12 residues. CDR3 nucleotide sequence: TGTGCCATCGGGGGGACGAGCTACGAGCAGTACTTC. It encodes CAIGGTSYEQYF.

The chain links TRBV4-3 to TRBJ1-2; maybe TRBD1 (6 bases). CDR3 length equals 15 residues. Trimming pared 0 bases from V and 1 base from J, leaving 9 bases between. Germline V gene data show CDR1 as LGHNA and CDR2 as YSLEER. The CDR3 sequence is CASSQEAGDNYGYTF. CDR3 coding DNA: TGCGCCAGCAGCCAAGAGGCAGGGGATAACTATGGCTACACCTTC.

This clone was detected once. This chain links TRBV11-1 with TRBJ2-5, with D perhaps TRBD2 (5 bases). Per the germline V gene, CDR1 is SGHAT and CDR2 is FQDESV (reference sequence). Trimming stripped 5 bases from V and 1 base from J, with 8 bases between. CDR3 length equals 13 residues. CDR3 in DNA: TGTGCCAGCAGCGCCGGGGTCCAAGAGACCCAGTACTTC. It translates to CASSAGVQETQYF.

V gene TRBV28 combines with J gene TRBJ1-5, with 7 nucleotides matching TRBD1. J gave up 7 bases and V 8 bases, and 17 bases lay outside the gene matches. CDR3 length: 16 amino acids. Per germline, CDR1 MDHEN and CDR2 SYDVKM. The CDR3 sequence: CASSNWGRGTGQPQHF. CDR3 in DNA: TGTGCCAGCTCCAATTGGGGCAGGGGGACTGGACAGCCCCAGCATTTT.

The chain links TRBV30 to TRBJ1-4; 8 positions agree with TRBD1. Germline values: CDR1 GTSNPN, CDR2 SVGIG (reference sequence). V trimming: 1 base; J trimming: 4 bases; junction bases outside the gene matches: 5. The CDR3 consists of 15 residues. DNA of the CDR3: TGTGCCTGGAGTGAAAGGACAGGGTTTAATGAAAAACTGTTTTTT. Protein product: CAWSERTGFNEKLFF. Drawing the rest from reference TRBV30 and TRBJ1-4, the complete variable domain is SQTIHQWPATLVQPVGSPLSLECTVEGTSNPNLYWYRQAAGRGLQLLFYSVGIGQISSEVPQNLSASRPQDRQFILSSKKLLLSDSGFYLCAWSERTGFNEKLFFGSGTQLSVL.

Written as DNA, the CDR3 is TGTGCCAGCAGTACGGACAGGGCCGGGGCCAACGTCCTGACTTTC. Protein sequence: CASSTDRAGANVLTF. The genes are TRBV6-5 and TRBJ2-6, with 8 bases that match TRBD1. Trimming took 5 bases from V and 4 from J; bases not matched to a gene: 4. Per the germline V gene, CDR1 is MNHEY and CDR2 is SVGAGI. This CDR3 spans 15 amino acids.

CDR3 loop: CASSSGTYGYTF. The CDR3 region has the DNA TGTGCCAGCAGCTCCGGGACCTATGGCTACACCTTC. The chain recombines TRBV5-8 with TRBJ1-2; D is perhaps TRBD1 (5 bases). The CDR3 is 12 residues long. Germline V gene lookup returns CDR1 SGHTS and CDR2 YDEGEE. Trimming removed 3 bases at V and 4 bases at J, with 7 bases between.

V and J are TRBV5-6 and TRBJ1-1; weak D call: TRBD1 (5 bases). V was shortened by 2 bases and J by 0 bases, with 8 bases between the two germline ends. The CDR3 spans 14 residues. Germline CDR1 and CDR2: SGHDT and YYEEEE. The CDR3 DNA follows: TGTGCCAGCAGCTTCAGGGCCATGAACACTGAAGCTTTCTTT. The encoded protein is CASSFRAMNTEAFF.

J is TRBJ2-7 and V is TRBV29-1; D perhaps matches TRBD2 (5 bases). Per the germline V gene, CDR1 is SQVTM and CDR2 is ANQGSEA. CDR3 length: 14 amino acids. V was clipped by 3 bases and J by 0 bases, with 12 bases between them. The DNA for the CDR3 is TGCAGCGTTGATCGAAGGGAGAGCTCCTACGAGCAGTACTTC. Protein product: CSVDRRESSYEQYF.

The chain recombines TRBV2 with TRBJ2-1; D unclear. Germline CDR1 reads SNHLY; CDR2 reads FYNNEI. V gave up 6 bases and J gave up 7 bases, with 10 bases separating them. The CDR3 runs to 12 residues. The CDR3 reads CASRTDANEQFF. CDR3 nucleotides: TGTGCCAGCAGAACGGACGCTAATGAGCAGTTCTTC.

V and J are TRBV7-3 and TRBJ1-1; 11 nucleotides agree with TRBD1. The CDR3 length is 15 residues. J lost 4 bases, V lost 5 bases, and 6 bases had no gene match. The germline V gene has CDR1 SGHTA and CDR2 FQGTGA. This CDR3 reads CASSVHGTGGTEAFF. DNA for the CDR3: TGTGCCAGCAGCGTTCATGGGACAGGGGGCACTGAAGCTTTCTTT.

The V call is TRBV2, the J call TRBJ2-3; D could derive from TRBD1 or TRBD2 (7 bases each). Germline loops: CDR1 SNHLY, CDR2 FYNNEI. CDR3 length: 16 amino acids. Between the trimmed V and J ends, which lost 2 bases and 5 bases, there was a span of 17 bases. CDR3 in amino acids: CASSESPRGGKDTQYF. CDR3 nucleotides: TGTGCCAGCAGTGAATCCCCCAGGGGGGGGAAAGATACGCAGTATTTT. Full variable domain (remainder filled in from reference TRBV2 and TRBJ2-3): EPEVTQTPSHQVTQMGQEVILRCVPISNHLYFYWYRQILGQKVEFLVSFYNNEISEKSEIFDDQFSVERPDGSNFTLKIRSTKLEDSAMYFCASSESPRGGKDTQYFGPGTRLTVL.

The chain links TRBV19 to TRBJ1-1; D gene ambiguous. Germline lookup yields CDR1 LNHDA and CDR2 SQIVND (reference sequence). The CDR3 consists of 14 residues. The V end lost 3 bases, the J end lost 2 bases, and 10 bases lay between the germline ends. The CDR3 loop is CASSMRASNTEAFF. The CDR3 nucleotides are TGTGCCAGTAGTATGAGGGCCAGCAACACTGAAGCTTTCTTT.

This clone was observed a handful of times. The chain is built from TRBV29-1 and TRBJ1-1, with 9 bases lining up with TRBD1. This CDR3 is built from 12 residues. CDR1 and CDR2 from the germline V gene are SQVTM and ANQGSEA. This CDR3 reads CVDRGGSTEAFF. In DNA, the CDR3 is TGCGTGGACAGGGGTGGAAGCACTGAAGCTTTCTTT.

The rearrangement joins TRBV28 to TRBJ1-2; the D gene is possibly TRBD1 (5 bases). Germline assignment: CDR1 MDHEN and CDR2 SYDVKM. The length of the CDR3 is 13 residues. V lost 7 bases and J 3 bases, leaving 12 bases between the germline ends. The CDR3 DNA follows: TGTGCCAGCAACGATGGGGGGGACTATGGCTACACCTTC. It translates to CASNDGGDYGYTF.

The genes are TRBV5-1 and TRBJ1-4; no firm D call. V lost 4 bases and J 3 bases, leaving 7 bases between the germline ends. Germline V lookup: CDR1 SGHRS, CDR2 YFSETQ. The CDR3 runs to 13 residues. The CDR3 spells CASSPPSNEKLFF. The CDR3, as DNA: TGCGCCAGCAGCCCCCCTTCTAATGAAAAACTGTTTTTT. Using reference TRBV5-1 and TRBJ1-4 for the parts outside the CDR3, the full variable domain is KAGVTQTPRYLIKTRGQQVTLSCSPISGHRSVSWYQQTPGQGLQFLFEYFSETQRNKGNFPGRFSGRQFSNSRSEMNVSTLELGDSALYLCASSPPSNEKLFFGSGTQLSVL.

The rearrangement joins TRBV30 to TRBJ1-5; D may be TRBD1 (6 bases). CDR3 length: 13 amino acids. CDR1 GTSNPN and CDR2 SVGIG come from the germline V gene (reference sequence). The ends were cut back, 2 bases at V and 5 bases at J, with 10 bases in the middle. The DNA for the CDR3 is TGTGCCTGGAGTACGGACAGACATCAGCCCCAGCATTTT. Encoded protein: CAWSTDRHQPQHF.

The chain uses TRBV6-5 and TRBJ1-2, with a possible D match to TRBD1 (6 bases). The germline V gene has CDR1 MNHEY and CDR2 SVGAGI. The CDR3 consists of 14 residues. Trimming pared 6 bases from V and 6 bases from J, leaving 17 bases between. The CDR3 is CASRSTGTSNGYTF. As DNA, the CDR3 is TGTGCCAGCAGGAGTACAGGGACTTCTAATGGCTACACCTTC.

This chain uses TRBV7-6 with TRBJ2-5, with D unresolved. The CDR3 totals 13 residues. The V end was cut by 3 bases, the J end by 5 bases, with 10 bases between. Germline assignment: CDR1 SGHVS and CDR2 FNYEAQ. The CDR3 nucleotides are TGTGCCAGCAGCTTGGGGTCCCGGGAGACCCAGTACTTC. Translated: CASSLGSRETQYF.